The clone carrying this T cell receptor beta chain is medium-sized (0.01 to 0.1%) within its sample. Unmatched junction bases numbered 4, after V lost 2 bases and J lost 11 bases. Germline-derived CDR1 and CDR2 are MGHDK and SYGVNS. CDR3 length: 13 residues. Using immunoSEQ multiplex PCR, the repertoire was profiled, and TCRdb retains in-frame clones only, with some absent. In the table there are approximately 100,000 clones, 70% to 85% of which are singletons. This entry belongs to a study of PD-1 blockade in mismatch repair-deficient tumors. For the study at large: Enrolled about 2013-2016, patients had progressing, pretreated mismatch repair-deficient cancers of approximately 13 types.

Every patient had mismatch repair deficiency by PCR or immunohistochemistry. A few pembrolizumab responders had their TCRs sequenced. This clonotype was obtained from an adult with mismatch repair-deficient cancer. This rearrangement joins TRBV25-1 to TRBJ2-4; TRBD2 aligns across 9 bases. Sample: peripheral blood, taken approximately 35 weeks after starting pembrolizumab. For the CDR3, the DNA is TGTGCCAGCAGTGAAGGCCTAGCGGGACTTCAGTACTTC. Translating gives CASSEGLAGLQYF.